This T cell receptor beta chain came from a study of T cells in Graves' hyperthyroidism and ophthalmopathy. Background on the study: Sampling of peripheral blood happened at initial diagnosis, prior to any treatment.

The PBMCs studied were ones that came from 10 ml fresh peripheral blood. Per germline, CDR1 MDHEN and CDR2 SYDVKM. This CDR3 is built from 18 residues. Trimming took 2 bases from V and 5 from J; bases not matched to a gene: 16. This clonotype appeared many times. Amplification of TCR beta CDR3 regions used RNA as the template. HTBI primers were the set used in a first-round RT-PCR of the TCR CDR3. In TCRdb, the multiplex PCR reads were re-called with MiXCR into one record per CDR3 protein. The sample includes roughly 420,000 distinct CDR3 sequences, less than 20% of them seen just once. The receptor was derived from a woman between 18 and 29 years old with Graves' hyperthyroidism. This chain links TRBV28 with TRBJ2-5; 8 bases fit TRBD1. Sequencing was performed on blood. CDR3 residues: CASSLEPPPGGRRETQYF. DNA for the CDR3: TGTGCCAGCAGTTTAGAGCCCCCCCCAGGGGGCCGTAGGGAGACCCAGTACTTC.